This T cell receptor beta chain came from a study of graft-versus-host responses after intestinal transplantation (dated by TCRdb to the early 2020s). General notes on the study: The transplants that recipients received were multivisceral, liver-intestinal, or isolated intestinal. Bulk TCR-beta CDR3 sequencing was used to track graft-versus-host and host-versus-graft alloreactive T cell clones in the graft, circulation and bone marrow after intestinal transplantation. Anti-thymocyte globulin induction was given to all recipients, followed by maintenance tacrolimus and steroids for 2 to 4 years. A peak of at least 4% donor T cells among recipient peripheral blood mononuclear cells was the definition used for donor T cell macrochimerism. Rather than going through the commercial service, samples from three later patients were sequenced in-house on an Illumina MiSeq and processed with MiXCR. The cohort enrolled 24 intestinal transplant recipients including one retransplant, and a few patients lacking pretransplant specimens were excluded. Alloreactive clones were identified by sequencing pre-transplant mixed lymphocyte reaction products and comparing these products with unstimulated pre-transplant donor and recipient T cells.

Receptors were amplified or captured by the immunoSEQ multiplex PCR assay. In most patients, genomic DNA was isolated using the Qiagen DNeasy Blood and Tissue Kit and sent frozen to Adaptive Biotechnologies for TCR sequencing. For most patients, genomic DNA was subjected to high-throughput TCR-beta CDR3 sequencing by Adaptive Biotechnologies. The source study handled its data this way. TCR sequencing data were retrieved from Adaptive's ImmunoSEQ software for about 17 patients, whereas three other patients were processed with MiXCR and VDJtools. To correct CD4 versus CD8 sorting errors, any sequence found in both subsets at a frequency ratio below 5:1 was removed. CDR3 nucleotide sequences shared by donor and recipient were removed because the origin of these sequences could not be assigned. To count as alloreactive, a clone needed at least 2-fold expansion over unstimulated cells and a minimum CFSE-low frequency of 0.002% (template counts) or 0.001% (read counts). Clones detected in sequenced pre-transplant spleen, lymph node, or MLR CFSE-low populations of the donor or recipient were defined as mappable. Cumulative frequency of alloreactive clones was calculated as a percentage of all sequences weighted by copy number. Held by TCRdb, this immuneACCESS table contains in-frame sequences only and omits some clones. Under half of the omission traces to an unresolved V gene where checked; the cause of the rest is unknown. Clone size and V and J calls were adopted from that table, with D and trimming inferred from the DNA. The table for this sample lists 78,000 or so clones; roughly 87% of them were counted only once. The leading ten clones occupy more than 7% of the sample.

The time point label, as the study defines it: cells obtained before transplantation from donor or recipient. CD3+CD4+ and CD3+CD8+ populations were FACS-sorted from unstimulated pre-transplant donor and recipient cells taken from spleen or lymph nodes. V is pruned by 4 bases and J by 3 bases, leaving 6 bases of the junction without a gene match. The germline V gene encodes CDR1 SGDLS and CDR2 YYNGEE. The CDR3 measures 17 amino acids from cysteine to phenylalanine. Kept here is only the CDR3 DNA, which spans 51 bases and is read in frame from base 1. The research as a whole found: The conclusions were limited by the relatively low number and heterogeneity of the intestinal transplant patients. GvH clones were detected in recipient bone marrow, and some of these GvH clones were observed earlier in ileal mucosa or blood, consistent with an intestinal mucosal origin. In patients with donor T cell macrochimerism, the allografts had high GvH to HvG T cell clonal ratios. Early after transplant, declines in HvG clones were associated with peak levels of circulating GvH clones.

A word on this clone: No cognate antigen has been identified for it. There are no base qualities to consult, and no much larger clone falls within one base.

The sample was unstimulated CD8+ T cells sorted from spleen or lymph node cells, taken before transplant. The TCR sequence derives from a human donor who was the organ donor for an intestinal transplant. The chain is assembled from TRBV9 and TRBJ2-1; a stretch of 14 junction bases matches TRBD2. The sequenced DNA: TGTGCCAGCAGCCCGACGGGACTAGCGGGGGACTACAATGAGCAGTTCTTC. Its amino acids are CASSPTGLAGDYNEQFF.